This is a list of T cell receptor beta chains from one sample in a study of T cell responses to AZD1222 COVID-19 vaccine. The method was immunoSEQ multiplex PCR; TCRdb's version includes in-frame clones alone and lacks a portion of them. The repertoire holds 180,000 or so clones, with about 95% as singletons. The source material was peripheral blood, sampled on day 0 of AZD1222 vaccination. These receptors were obtained from an adult in good health. Each CDR3 is given with its conserved first and last residue. A D gene is named only where the DNA matches it firmly. Clone size is given for some rows only: seen once, a few or many times, or a class if the clone is expanded.

J | D | size | V | DNA | CDR3
TRBJ1-1 | . | . | TRBV10-3 | TGTGCCATCAGTGATACAAAGGACACTGAAGCTTTCTTT | CAISDTKDTEAFF
TRBJ2-2 | TRBD2 | . | TRBV5-1 | TGCGCCAGCCGAGAATCGGGAGCGGGGACCGGGGAGCTGTTTTTT | CASRESGAGTGELFF
TRBJ1-6 | TRBD1 | . | TRBV6-4 | TGTGCCAGCAGTGACACCGACAGGGGCTCCTATAATTCACCCCTCCACTTT | CASSDTDRGSYNSPLHF
TRBJ2-3 | . | . | TRBV14 | TGTGCCAGCAGCCGCTGGGGTACGCAGTATTTT | CASSRWGTQYF
TRBJ1-5 | . | . | TRBV7-9 | TGTGCCAGCAGCTTTGGGCTACAGGGAAACAATCAGCCCCAGCATTTT | CASSFGLQGNNQPQHF
TRBJ1-3 | . | . | TRBV24-1 | TGTGCCAGGAGGGGAAACACCATATATTTT | CARRGNTIYF
TRBJ2-7 | . | . | TRBV19 | TGTGCCAGTAGGGAGGGAGCGGGCTCCTACGAGCAGTACTTC | CASREGAGSYEQYF
TRBJ1-4 | TRBD1 | . | TRBV5-5 | TGTGCCAGCAGCCGCGGGACAGGGTGGACTAATGAAAAACTGTTTTTT | CASSRGTGWTNEKLFF
TRBJ1-3 | . | . | TRBV6-5 | TGTGCCAGCAGTTACGGTGGGGGCTTGGGTGGAAACACCATATATTTT | CASSYGGGLGGNTIYF
TRBJ1-5 | . | . | TRBV13 | TGTGCCAGCAGCTCCGGACAGTCTGGCCAGCCCCAGCATTTT | CASSSGQSGQPQHF
TRBJ1-1 | . | . | TRBV6-5 | TGTGCCAGCAGTCTCCTCGGCGGGGACACTGAAGCTTTCTTT | CASSLLGGDTEAFF
TRBJ2-7 | TRBD1 | . | TRBV14 | TGTGCCAGCAGCCGGGACAGGATATACGAGCAGTACTTC | CASSRDRIYEQYF
TRBJ2-5 | TRBD2 | . | TRBV3-1/TRBV3-2 | TGTGCCAGCAGCCCCTGGACTAGCGGGGTCCAAGAGACCCAGTACTTC | CASSPWTSGVQETQYF
TRBJ2-1 | TRBD2 | . | TRBV5-1 | TGCGCCAGCAGCTTGCGGCGGGAGAACAATGAGCAGTTCTTC | CASSLRRENNEQFF
TRBJ1-3 | . | . | TRBV30 | TGTGCCTGCAAGGACCCCGTGAGGTTGCTGAGTGGAAACACCATATATTTT | CACKDPVRLLSGNTIYF
TRBJ1-3 | . | . | TRBV15 | TGTGCCACCAGCAGAGATCCGGACCGGACTCGCTCTGGAAACACCATATATTTT | CATSRDPDRTRSGNTIYF
TRBJ1-4 | TRBD1 | few | TRBV29-1 | TGCAGCGTGGGGACAGGGGGGATTGAAAAACTGTTTTTT | CSVGTGGIEKLFF
TRBJ2-3 | . | . | TRBV9 | TGTGCCAGCAGCCCGACTAGAGAGCGGGTTGATACGCAGTATTTT | CASSPTRERVDTQYF
TRBJ1-2 | TRBD1 | . | TRBV28 | TGTGCCAGCAGTTCGGGACAGGGGAGCTATGGCTACACCTTC | CASSSGQGSYGYTF
TRBJ1-5 | . | . | TRBV2 | TGTGCCAGCGCTAGGGGATCCTATAGCAATCAGCCCCAGCATTTT | CASARGSYSNQPQHF
TRBJ1-1 | . | . | TRBV28 | TGTGCCAGCAGTTTTTTTCCGGCCAGGATGTTTCCGAACACTGAAGCTTTCTTT | CASSFFPARMFPNTEAFF
TRBJ1-2 | . | . | TRBV30 | TGTGCCTGGAGTGTAGGGGAGGCCAACTATGGCTACACCTTC | CAWSVGEANYGYTF
TRBJ1-1 | . | . | TRBV19 | TGTGCCAGTACCCACGTGACTGAAGCTTTCTTT | CASTHVTEAFF
TRBJ2-7 | . | . | TRBV27 | TGTGCCAGCAGTTTAGCTGTCGGTTACTACGAGCAGTACTTC | CASSLAVGYYEQYF
TRBJ2-3 | TRBD2 | . | TRBV7-9 | TGTGCCAGCAGCTTAGGGCCTAGCGGGAGTATCGATACGCAGTATTTT | CASSLGPSGSIDTQYF
TRBJ2-5 | . | . | TRBV2 | TGTGCCAGCAGTTGGGGTACTACTAGTGTAGGGGGGACCCAGTACTTC | CASSWGTTSVGGTQYF
TRBJ2-7 | . | . | TRBV30 | TGTGCCTGGAGTCGGACAGAGGGCCACGAGCAGTACTTC | CAWSRTEGHEQYF
TRBJ2-5 | . | . | TRBV5-1 | TGCGCCAGTTCCGGGACATTCGGGACCCAGTACTTC | CASSGTFGTQYF
TRBJ1-2 | . | . | TRBV2 | TGTGCCAGCAGTGAAAGGGGGGCGCAGGGCTACACCTTC | CASSERGAQGYTF
TRBJ1-6 | . | . | TRBV19 | TGTGCCAGTAGTACCTTCTCACAGGGTCGGGGTTCACCCCTCCACTTT | CASSTFSQGRGSPLHF
TRBJ2-4 | TRBD1 | . | TRBV27 | TGTGCCAGCAGTTTCGGGACAGGGGTAAACATTCAGTACTTC | CASSFGTGVNIQYF
TRBJ2-1 | TRBD2 | . | TRBV14 | TGTGCCAGCAGCCAATCTTGGCTACTAGCGGGAGGGTATTACAACAATGAGCAGTTCTTC | CASSQSWLLAGGYYNNEQFF
TRBJ2-2 | TRBD2 | . | TRBV2 | TGTGCCAGCAGCATCCTAGCGGGAGCGGGGGAGCTGTTTTTT | CASSILAGAGELFF
TRBJ2-1 | . | . | TRBV3-1/TRBV3-2 | TGTGCCAGCAGCCGCCTGAGGGACTACAATGAGCAGTTCTTC | CASSRLRDYNEQFF
TRBJ2-5 | . | . | TRBV6-5 | TGTGCCAGCAGCTACAGCCGGGGGGAGACCCAGTACTTC | CASSYSRGETQYF
TRBJ1-6 | TRBD1 | . | TRBV6-5 | TGTGCCAGCGGGGAGGGACAGTATAATTCACCCCTCCACTTT | CASGEGQYNSPLHF
TRBJ1-2 | . | . | TRBV29-1 | TGCAGCGTTGAGGTCAATCGGGGCTACACCTTC | CSVEVNRGYTF
TRBJ2-1 | . | once | TRBV6-5 | TGTGCCAGCAGTTACAGGGACAATGAGCAGTTCTTC | CASSYRDNEQFF
TRBJ2-4 | . | . | TRBV25-1 | TGTGCCAGCAGTGCCCGCCTTGCCAAAAACATTCAGTACTTC | CASSARLAKNIQYF
TRBJ1-1 | . | . | TRBV6-5 | TGTGCCAGCCAAGTGACGGCTATGAACACTGAAGCTTTCTTT | CASQVTAMNTEAFF
TRBJ2-2 | . | . | TRBV2 | TGTGCCAGCAGTGAGACGGTCACCGGGGAGCTGTTTTTT | CASSETVTGELFF
TRBJ1-1 | . | . | TRBV5-1 | TGCGCCAGCAGCCCCGGACCGAACACTGAAGCTTTCTTT | CASSPGPNTEAFF
TRBJ2-1 | . | . | TRBV6-5 | TGTGCCAGCAGTATTAACGTATCGCCCTACAATGAGCAGTTCTTC | CASSINVSPYNEQFF
TRBJ1-2 | . | . | TRBV11-2 | TGTGCCAGCAGCTTAGATTTCGGGGCTTACTATGGCTACACCTTC | CASSLDFGAYYGYTF
TRBJ1-2 | TRBD1 | . | TRBV30 | TGTGCCTGGACTATGGACAGGGAGGTAAACTATGGCTACACCTTC | CAWTMDREVNYGYTF
TRBJ1-5 | . | . | TRBV27 | TGTGCCAGCAGTTTATCATGGGGTACCAATCAGCCCCAGCATTTT | CASSLSWGTNQPQHF
TRBJ2-1 | . | . | TRBV27 | TGTGCCAGCAAGGAGCGCAATGAGCAGTTCTTC | CASKERNEQFF
TRBJ2-7 | TRBD2 | . | TRBV15 | TGTGCCACCAGCAGAGCGGCGGCGGGAGGCCTCTACGAGCAGTACTTC | CATSRAAAGGLYEQYF
TRBJ2-7 | . | . | TRBV7-9 | TGTGCCAGCAGCTTAGGGGACACGGGTTACGAGCAGTACTTC | CASSLGDTGYEQYF
TRBJ2-3 | TRBD1 | . | TRBV5-1 | TGCGCCAGCAGCCCCGACAGGGGTACGCAGTATTTT | CASSPDRGTQYF
TRBJ1-5 | . | once | TRBV3-1/TRBV3-2 | TGTGCCAGCAGCCTCGGCGGGGGCGTCAGCAATCAGCCCCAGCATTTT | CASSLGGGVSNQPQHF
TRBJ1-1 | . | . | TRBV5-5 | TGTGCCAGCAGCTGGGCGGGCAACACTGAAGCTTTCTTT | CASSWAGNTEAFF
TRBJ2-5 | . | . | TRBV6-5 | TGTGCCAGCAGTTACTCGACCGGGGCCCCCATGAAGACCCAGTACTTC | CASSYSTGAPMKTQYF
TRBJ2-7 | . | . | TRBV25-1 | TGTGCCAGCAGTGGTCGTCAGTCCTACGAGCAGTACTTC | CASSGRQSYEQYF
TRBJ1-3 | . | . | TRBV28 | TGTGCCAGCGGTGACAGGATCATCTCTGGAAACACCATATATTTT | CASGDRIISGNTIYF
TRBJ1-2 | TRBD1 | . | TRBV12-3/TRBV12-4 | TGTGCCAGCAGTGGACAGGGTGACGGCTACACCTTC | CASSGQGDGYTF
TRBJ2-3 | . | . | TRBV6-5 | TGTGCCAGCAGTTACTCGAGCACAGATACGCAGTATTTT | CASSYSSTDTQYF
TRBJ1-2 | . | . | TRBV4-1 | TGCGCCAGCAGCCAAGATCAGCGTGGGCGGGACTATGGCTACACCTTC | CASSQDQRGRDYGYTF
TRBJ2-5 | . | . | TRBV30 | TGTGCCTGGGGGGCTATTTCGGCCCAGTACTTC | CAWGAISAQYF
TRBJ1-2 | . | . | TRBV12-3/TRBV12-4 | TGTGCCAGCAGTTTAACGTTGAGCTATGGCTACACCTTC | CASSLTLSYGYTF